Sequencing of this T cell receptor beta chain was carried out in a study of OX40 agonist ivuxolimab in advanced cancers. Profiling relied on immunoSEQ multiplex PCR, and the TCRdb table lists in-frame clones only, not all of them. The sample has some 45,000 clones, around nine tenths seen once. Germline V CDR1 and CDR2: SGHDN, FVKESK. CDR3 length equals 14 residues. Trimming removed 4 bases from V and 5 bases from J, with 14 bases in between. This clonotype originated in an adult with an advanced solid tumor such as melanoma, head and neck, liver or kidney cancer. The sequencing used CD4+ or CD8+ T cells sorted from blood, collected in a trial of the OX40 agonist ivuxolimab. This rearrangement joins TRBV14 to TRBJ1-1; D is unresolved. The CDR3 coding sequence is TGTGCCAGCAGCCCAAAGGGCCGGATTACTGAAGCTTTCTTT. It translates to CASSPKGRITEAFF.